This T cell receptor (beta chain) was recorded in a study of cytomegalovirus exposure and HLA in healthy donors. Study-wide points: For most subjects, TCR beta sequences were reported to predict HLA-A and HLA-B alleles with accuracy. In presence/absence analyses, roughly uniform sequencing depth across donors was assumed.

This CDR3 is 15 amino acids long. CDR1 SGHRS and CDR2 YFSETQ come from the germline V gene. Trimming took 3 bases from V and 0 from J; bases not matched to a gene: 5. All the people who gave samples were healthy bone marrow donors. As concerns this clone: No antigen is known for it.

The study ran its PCR with 60 Vbeta and 13 Jbeta primers. The method was immunoSEQ multiplex PCR; TCRdb's version includes in-frame clones alone and lacks a portion of them. The sample shows some 120,000 clones, around 80% of them seen only once. The V gene is TRBV5-1, the J gene TRBJ1-2, with 7 positions matching TRBD1. Material: PBMCs. The receptor's source is a human donor in good health. The CDR3 coding sequence is TGCGCCAGCAGCTACACAGGGGACACTAACTATGGCTACACCTTC. Protein: CASSYTGDTNYGYTF.